The clone carrying this T cell receptor (beta chain) was detected only a few times. What it binds is unknown. V was pared by 5 bases and J by 4 bases, with 5 bases between. The CDR3 is 11 residues long. This sample stems from a study of T-cell memory formation after mild COVID-19. Study results and caveats: Pre-infection memory showed some responding clones, and this suggested that cross-reactive memory joined. Second-wave clones with a day 37 peak had unconfirmed SARS-CoV-2 specificity. Of the contracting clones, CD4+ ones lay mainly in CM and EM, and CD8+ ones in EMRA.

Each CDR3 protein is one row after TCRdb ran MiXCR on the 5' RACE reads. The table lists 150,000 to 200,000 distinct CDR3 sequences, 16% of them singletons. The V call is TRBV12-3 or TRBV12-4, the J call TRBJ2-5, with D uncertain. The source is an adult woman who had mild COVID-19 (a few samples of this study predate the infection). Cell type and time point are not known. The sample was PBMCs or a T cell subset sorted from them (not recorded which). DNA for the CDR3: TGTGCCAGCAGTGCCACAGAGACCCAGTACTTC. Its protein product is CASSATETQYF.